Detailed here is one T cell receptor (beta chain). Its cognate antigen is unknown. Between the trimmed V and J ends, which lost 10 bases and 5 bases, there was a span of 20 bases. CDR1 and CDR2 from the germline V gene are MNHEY and SVGAGI. This CDR3 comprises 15 residues. This entry comes from a study of cytomegalovirus exposure and HLA in healthy donors. Clones were sequenced by immunoSEQ multiplex PCR, and TCRdb holds only the in-frame ones, with some missing. The data contain 55,000 to 75,000 clones, around 95% of them singletons. Regarding the study as a whole: Among the CMV-associated chains, a few were confirmed in vitro as specific for CMV antigens. The tendency of first-cohort TCR clusters to co-occur in the 110 or so validation repertoires emerged from a later analysis.

The chain couples TRBV6-5 to TRBJ2-2, with D possibly matching TRBD2 (5 bases). Sequenced input: PBMCs. The receptor was derived from a man aged 18 to 29 in good health and CMV-seropositive. The CDR3 region is CATRNGVGMTGELFF. The CDR3 DNA sequence: TGTGCCACTCGAAACGGGGTCGGTATGACCGGGGAGCTGTTTTTT.